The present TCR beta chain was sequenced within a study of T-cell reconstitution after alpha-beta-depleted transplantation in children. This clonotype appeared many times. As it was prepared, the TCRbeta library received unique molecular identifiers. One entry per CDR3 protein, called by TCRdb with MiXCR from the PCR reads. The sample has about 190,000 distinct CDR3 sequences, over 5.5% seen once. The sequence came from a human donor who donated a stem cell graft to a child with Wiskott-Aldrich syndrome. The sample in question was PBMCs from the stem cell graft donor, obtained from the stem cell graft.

Written as DNA, the CDR3 is TGCGCCAGCAGCTTGCCTACAGGGGCGAACACTGAAGCTTTCTTT. This gives the protein CASSLPTGANTEAFF. This chain uses TRBV5-1 with TRBJ1-1; the match to TRBD1 covers 7 bases. This CDR3 comprises 15 residues. V dropped 1 base and J dropped 1; count of bases not matched to a gene: 4. Germline V gene sequence: CDR1 SGHRS, CDR2 YFSETQ.